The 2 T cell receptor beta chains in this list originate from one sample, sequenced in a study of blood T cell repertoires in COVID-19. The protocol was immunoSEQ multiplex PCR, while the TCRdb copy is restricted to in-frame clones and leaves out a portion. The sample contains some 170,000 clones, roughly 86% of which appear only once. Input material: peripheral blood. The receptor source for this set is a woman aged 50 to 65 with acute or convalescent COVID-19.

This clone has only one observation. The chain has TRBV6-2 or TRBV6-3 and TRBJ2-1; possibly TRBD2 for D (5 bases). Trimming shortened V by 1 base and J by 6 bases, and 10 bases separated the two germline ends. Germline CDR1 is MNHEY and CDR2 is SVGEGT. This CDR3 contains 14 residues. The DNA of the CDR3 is TGTGCCAGCAGTTACTTTATTAGCGTCAATGAGCAGTTCTTC. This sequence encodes CASSYFISVNEQFF.

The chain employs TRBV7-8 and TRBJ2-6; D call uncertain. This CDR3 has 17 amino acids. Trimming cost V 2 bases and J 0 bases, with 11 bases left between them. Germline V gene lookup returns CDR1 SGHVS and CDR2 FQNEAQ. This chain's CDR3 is CASSLFDIFSGANVLTF. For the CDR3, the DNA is TGTGCCAGCAGCTTATTTGACATTTTCTCTGGGGCCAACGTCCTGACTTTC.